The T cell receptor (beta chain) described here comes from a study of blood T cell repertoires in COVID-19. CDR1 is LGHDT, CDR2 YNNKEL, per germline (reference sequence). This CDR3 has 15 amino acids. The germline V and J ends were trimmed by 4 bases and 5 bases, with 14 bases remaining between them. Those enrolled in Seattle joined during active infection and were followed longitudinally afterward. Assay: immunoSEQ multiplex PCR; the TCRdb copy retains only in-frame clones and omits some. The table includes a few hundred thousand clones, roughly 89% detected once. The chain couples TRBV3-1 (or the pseudogene TRBV3-2) to TRBJ2-2; D possibly corresponds to TRBD1 (5 bases). Input material: peripheral blood. The source is a woman in her fifties or sixties with COVID-19, enrolled during active disease. In nucleotides, the CDR3 is TGTGCCAGCAGCCCGGGCCAGGGTGGGACCGGGGAGCTGTTTTTT. Translating gives CASSPGQGGTGELFF.